This T cell receptor beta chain comes out of a study of shared clonotypes between healthy human individuals. As for the study in general: Each donor's CD4 naive and CD4 memory cells filled three plates apiece, CD8 naive two, and CD8 memory one.

Worth noting for this clone: Its specificity is not known.

Terminally differentiated effector memory CD45RA+ cells were left out of the naive CD8 fraction, which was CD45RO-negative and positively selected for CCR7. Free of recent acute infections or vaccinations, the donors were healthy HIV-negative adults. Nashville, Tennessee was home to all donors, who were Caucasian adults. Germline trimming cut 5 bases from V and 9 bases from J; bases unmatched to any gene: 17. Germline V gene data show CDR1 as SEHNR and CDR2 as FQNEAQ (reference sequence). The CDR3 is 16 amino acids. Study-level findings and limits: Sampling involved blood alone; tissue repertoires likely differ.

Libraries were prepared by immunoSEQ multiplex PCR; TCRdb keeps only in-frame clonotypes and omits some of them. Of approximately 2,000,000 clones listed, around 95% are singletons. The rearrangement joins TRBV7-9 to TRBJ2-5, with TRBD1 identical over 8 bases. The sequencing input was naive CD8+ T cells from PBMCs. The TCR was taken from a man younger than 35 in good health. Some clones in this sample may be carry-over from other donors' samples. CDR3 in amino acids: CASSPSSGTGSGAQYF. The DNA of the CDR3 is TGTGCCAGCAGCCCTTCCTCCGGGACAGGATCAGGGGCCCAGTACTTC.